This T cell receptor (beta chain) was found in a study of OX40 agonist ivuxolimab in advanced cancers. Some clones are missing from TCRdb's copy, which holds only in-frame ones; the method was immunoSEQ multiplex PCR. The sample holds 50,000 or so clones, around 84% seen once. V dropped 5 bases and J dropped 4; count of bases not matched to a gene: 6. This CDR3 comprises 15 residues. Germline CDR1 and CDR2: SGHAT and FQNNGV. This chain uses TRBV11-2 with TRBJ2-3, with 10 bases matching TRBD2. The sequence derives from an adult with an advanced solid tumor such as melanoma, head and neck, liver or kidney cancer. Sequenced material: CD4+ or CD8+ T cells sorted from blood, taken in a trial of the OX40 agonist ivuxolimab. The CDR3 protein is CASSGSGGAADTQYF. Here the CDR3 DNA reads TGTGCCAGCAGCGGAAGCGGGGGGGCGGCAGATACGCAGTATTTT. The whole variable domain, remainder taken from reference TRBV11-2 and TRBJ2-3, is EAGVAQSPRYKIIEKRQSVAFWCNPISGHATLYWYQQILGQGPKLLIQFQNNGVVDDSQLPKDRFSAERLKGVDSTLKIQPAKLEDSAVYLCASSGSGGAADTQYFGPGTRLTVL.